The 18 T cell receptor beta chains listed next were all sequenced from one sample in a study of blood T cell repertoires in COVID-19. The table came from immunoSEQ multiplex PCR; TCRdb's copy has only in-frame clones and leaves some out. The sample lists roughly 230,000 clones; approximately 83% were seen once. The material sequenced was peripheral blood. The receptors stem from a middle-aged man with acute or convalescent COVID-19.

The rearrangement links TRBV6-5 to TRBJ2-3; perhaps TRBD2 as D (6 bases). V lost 4 bases to trimming and J lost 1 base, with 15 bases between them. CDR1 and CDR2 from the germline V gene are MNHEY and SVGAGI. The CDR3 has 16 amino acids. CDR3 in amino acids: CASSSVVGLGTDTQYF. Here the CDR3 DNA reads TGTGCCAGCAGTTCCGTCGTGGGACTGGGCACAGATACGCAGTATTTT.

This clone occurred once. The chain is built from TRBV27 and TRBJ2-7; D might be TRBD1 (6 bases). This CDR3 is 13 amino acids long. Trimming removed 2 bases at V and 3 bases at J, with 8 bases between. The germline V gene encodes CDR1 MNHEY and CDR2 SMNVEV (reference sequence). This chain's CDR3 is CASSLLQGYEQYF. CDR3 DNA: TGTGCCAGCAGTTTACTACAGGGCTACGAGCAGTACTTC.

The genes are TRBV7-2 and TRBJ1-2; D is unresolved. Germline V CDR1 and CDR2: SGHTA, FQGNSA. Trimming shortened V by 2 bases and J by 4 bases, and 11 bases separated the two germline ends. The CDR3 consists of 14 residues. This chain's CDR3 is CASSLTDSGYGYTF. The DNA for the CDR3 is TGTGCCAGCAGCTTAACGGACTCGGGCTATGGCTACACCTTC.

This rearrangement joins TRBV5-6 to TRBJ2-1, with 8 bases that match TRBD2. CDR1 and CDR2 from the germline V gene are SGHDT and YYEEEE. After removal of 0 bases from V and 7 bases from J, the junction contained 6 bases not matched to a gene. The CDR3 loop spans 15 amino acids. The DNA for the CDR3 is TGTGCCAGCAGCTTGGGTGGACTAGCAGTGAATGAGCAGTTCTTC. Its protein product is CASSLGGLAVNEQFF.

The CDR3 region is CASSISENNEQFF. DNA of the CDR3: TGTGCCAGTAGTATCTCGGAGAACAATGAGCAGTTCTTC. V and J are TRBV19 and TRBJ2-1; D gene uncertain. Germline CDR1 reads LNHDA; CDR2 reads SQIVND (reference sequence). The CDR3 covers 13 residues. Trimming cost V 3 bases and J 5 bases, with 8 bases left between them.

This clone is a singleton in its sample. V gene TRBV2 combines with J gene TRBJ2-1, with 12 bases matching TRBD2. After removal of 2 bases from V and 8 bases from J, the junction contained 4 bases not matched to a gene. The CDR3 runs 15 residues. Looked up from germline, CDR1 is SNHLY and CDR2 is FYNNEI. The CDR3 spells CASSELAGGRDEQFF. The CDR3 DNA reads TGTGCCAGCAGTGAACTAGCGGGAGGGAGGGATGAGCAGTTCTTC.

This sequence joins TRBV28 and TRBJ1-1; possibly TRBD1 for D (5 bases). Germline-derived CDR1 and CDR2 are MDHEN and SYDVKM. The germline V and J ends were trimmed by 2 bases and 1 base, with 14 bases remaining between them. This CDR3 region has 16 residues. The CDR3 loop is CASSLGPRQQNTEAFF. CDR3 DNA: TGTGCCAGCAGTTTAGGTCCGAGACAGCAGAACACTGAAGCTTTCTTT.

The chain carries TRBV13 and TRBJ2-3, with D possibly matching TRBD2 (5 bases). Germline CDR1 reads PRHDT; CDR2 reads FYEKMQ (reference sequence). CDR3 length equals 16 residues. The V gene lost 3 bases and the J gene lost 5 bases, with 18 bases spanning the gap. The CDR3 spells CASSFGLREFGDTQYF. Here the CDR3 DNA reads TGTGCCAGCAGCTTTGGGCTCCGGGAATTTGGAGATACGCAGTATTTT.

V is TRBV11-2 and J is TRBJ1-5; 7 bases are shared with TRBD1. There are 15 residues in the CDR3. V trimming: 3 bases; J trimming: 1 base; junction bases outside the gene matches: 3. Per the germline V gene, CDR1 is SGHAT and CDR2 is FQNNGV. The DNA of the CDR3 is TGTGCCAGCAGCTTGGGGACAGTAAGCAATCAGCCCCAGCATTTT. Protein product: CASSLGTVSNQPQHF.

This chain uses TRBV6-5 with TRBJ2-5; possibly TRBD1 for D (7 bases). The CDR3 consists of 14 residues. The V end lost 2 bases, the J end lost 5 bases, and 12 bases lay between the germline ends. Per germline, CDR1 MNHEY and CDR2 SVGAGI. CDR3: CASSYEQGRETQYF. CDR3 in DNA: TGTGCCAGCAGTTACGAACAGGGGAGGGAGACCCAGTACTTC.

The chain uses TRBV2 and TRBJ2-5; D might be TRBD1 (5 bases). Trimming shortened V by 1 base and J by 5 bases, and 14 bases separated the two germline ends. Germline V lookup: CDR1 SNHLY, CDR2 FYNNEI. This CDR3 is built from 15 residues. The CDR3 DNA reads as TGTGCCAGCAGTGAAGGCAGGGTGGATTCCGAGACCCAGTACTTC. As protein: CASSEGRVDSETQYF.

The chain joins TRBV7-2 to TRBJ1-2, with 11 nucleotides matching TRBD1. The length of the CDR3 is 17 residues. The V gene end was trimmed by 1 base and the J gene end by 7 bases; junction bases not matched to a gene: 11. Per germline, CDR1 SGHTA and CDR2 FQGNSA. CDR3 bases: TGTGCCAGCAGCTTAGAGGAACCCGGACAGGGGGCCGTTGGCTACACCTTC. This encodes CASSLEEPGQGAVGYTF.

The V and J genes are TRBV27 and TRBJ2-1, with 10 bases aligning to TRBD2. CDR3 length: 18 amino acids. Trimming took 0 bases from V and 6 from J; bases not matched to a gene: 11. Germline assignment: CDR1 MNHEY and CDR2 SMNVEV (reference sequence). CDR3 in DNA: TGTGCCAGCAGTTTATCCCCTAGCGGGAGCCCCCCTTTCAATGAGCAGTTCTTC. Amino acids: CASSLSPSGSPPFNEQFF.

A single count supports this clone. The chain couples TRBV5-1 to TRBJ2-2; the match to TRBD2 covers 13 bases. Germline V gives CDR1 SGHRS, CDR2 YFSETQ. Germline trimming cut 2 bases from V and 2 bases from J; bases unmatched to any gene: 6. CDR3 size: 18 residues. The CDR3 DNA reads as TGCGCCAGCAGCTTCAGACTAGCGGGAGGCTCCAACACCGGGGAGCTGTTTTTT. This encodes CASSFRLAGGSNTGELFF.

The V gene is TRBV18, the J gene TRBJ2-7; D not resolved. CDR1 is KGHSH and CDR2 is LQKENI in the germline V gene. Trimming shortened V by 5 bases and J by 2 bases, and 13 bases separated the two germline ends. The CDR3 totals 14 residues. The DNA of the CDR3 is TGTGCCAGCTCAACCGGGTCCCGGACCTACGAGCAGTACTTC. Amino acid sequence: CASSTGSRTYEQYF.

V is TRBV28 and J is TRBJ1-1; a weak D match, TRBD1 (6 bases). The CDR3 length is 12 residues. The V gene lost 11 bases and the J gene lost 1 base, with 11 bases spanning the gap. The germline gives CDR1 MDHEN, CDR2 SYDVKM. In DNA form, the CDR3 reads TGTGCCGTCCAGGGGAGGAACACTGAAGCTTTCTTT. It yields the protein CAVQGRNTEAFF. Together with reference TRBV28 and TRBJ1-1, the CDR3 gives the full variable domain: DVKVTQSSRYLVKRTGEKVFLECVQDMDHENMFWYRQDPGLGLRLIYFSYDVKMKEKGDIPEGYSVSREKKERFSLILESASTNQTSMYLCAVQGRNTEAFFGQGTRLTVV.

This clone was recorded only once. This chain uses TRBV7-9 with TRBJ2-5; 8 bases are shared with TRBD2. The CDR3 runs 17 residues. Germline values: CDR1 SEHNR, CDR2 FQNEAQ (reference sequence). After removal of 1 base from V and 4 bases from J, the junction contained 11 bases not matched to a gene. CDR3 sequence: CASSLGQSRGAGETQYF. DNA for the CDR3: TGTGCCAGCAGCTTAGGGCAGTCGCGGGGGGCGGGAGAGACCCAGTACTTC.

V is TRBV10-3 and J is TRBJ1-5; TRBD1 is a possible D gene (6 bases). Trimming removed 6 bases from V and 5 bases from J, with 11 bases in between. Germline assignment: CDR1 ENHRY and CDR2 SYGVKD. The CDR3 is 13 residues long. The CDR3: CAIRGASDQPQHF. As DNA, the CDR3 is TGTGCCATCAGGGGGGCCTCCGATCAGCCCCAGCATTTT.